This TCR beta chain was retrieved from a study of T cell changes during pregnancy in multiple sclerosis (dated by TCRdb to between 2017 and 2020). A note on the overall study: Changes in the T cell repertoire over the course of pregnancy were examined in this study in women with multiple sclerosis.

The method behind the library was the immunoSEQ multiplex PCR assay. TCRdb took this table from immuneACCESS and kept in-frame rearrangements with V and J called. Such tables lack part of the clones; where checked against another copy, unresolved V genes explain under half of the gap, and the rest is unexplained. The sample profile shows about 120,000 clones; around 90% of them were found once. Together, the top ten hold more than 1.5% of the sample. This clone has just one count. Its antigen target is currently unknown. Base-call qualities are not available, and no considerably larger clone is one nucleotide away. At the junction V is shortened by 6 bases and J by 7 bases; bases outside the gene matches: 9. Looking up the germline V gene yields CDR1 MNHNS and CDR2 SASEGT. The CDR3, cysteine through phenylalanine, is 14 amino acids long. The CDR3 DNA has 42 bases and is translated from base 1.

Sequencing used peripheral blood, obtained in the third trimester of pregnancy. The source is a female donor with multiple sclerosis, enrolled in a pregnancy study. Here the chain combines TRBV6-1 and TRBJ1-2, with 9 middle bases fitting TRBD1. The bases are TGTGCCAGCAGGACCCGGGACAGGGAGGGTGGCTACACCTTC. It codes for CASRTRDREGGYTF.